A selection of T cell receptor beta chains follows, all from one sample in a study of neurological immune-mediated disorders. TCRdb re-derived calls from the 5' RACE reads in MiXCR, one entry per CDR3 protein. The sample includes about 59,000 distinct CDR3 sequences, roughly 3.3% of them seen just once. Sequenced input: PBMCs. These receptors originate from a woman aged 25 to 39 with multiple sclerosis. Both conserved end residues are part of each CDR3. The D gene is left open where the match is weak. The size of a clone is reported for some rows only, either as once, few or many, or as a class for expanded clones.

j_gene	d_gene	v_gene	abundance	CDR3aa	CDR3nt
TRBJ2-3	NA	TRBV20-1	many	CSAGTTRNTQYF	TGCAGTGCTGGGACGACACGTAATACGCAGTATTTT
TRBJ2-3	TRBD2	TRBV19	many	CASTVLAGSADTQYF	TGTGCCAGTACCGTACTAGCGGGAAGCGCAGATACGCAGTATTTT
TRBJ1-5	TRBD1	TRBV19	few	CASSTSGGHQPNQPQHF	TGTGCCAGTAGTACTTCAGGGGGACACCAACCAAATCAGCCCCAGCATTTT
TRBJ2-7	NA	TRBV20-1	many	CSASKLYEQYF	TGCAGTGCTAGCAAACTGTACGAGCAGTACTTC
TRBJ2-5	NA	TRBV7-8	many	CASSDRGRSQETQYF	TGTGCCAGCAGCGACAGAGGGCGGAGTCAAGAGACCCAGTACTTC
TRBJ1-6	TRBD1	TRBV20-1	NA	CIPGTGGNNSPLNF	TGCATCCCCGGAACAGGGGGAAATAATTCACCCCTCAACTTT
TRBJ2-7	TRBD1	TRBV5-1	many	CASTRGTGTYEQYF	TGCGCCAGCACCCGTGGGACAGGGACCTACGAGCAGTACTTC
TRBJ2-7	NA	TRBV7-2	NA	CASSRPRVYEQYF	TGTGCCAGCAGTCGCCCCCGGGTTTACGAGCAGTACTTC
TRBJ2-1	NA	TRBV24-1	many	CATSERGASSKQFF	TGTGCCACCAGTGAACGGGGGGCGAGCTCTAAGCAGTTCTTC
TRBJ1-3	NA	TRBV5-1	many	CASSLDGSSGNTIYF	TGCGCCAGCAGCTTAGACGGTAGCTCTGGAAACACCATATATTTT
TRBJ2-1	NA	TRBV29-1	many	CSVTGTLYTEQFF	TGCAGCGTAACCGGGACGCTTTACACTGAGCAGTTCTTC
TRBJ2-1	TRBD1	TRBV5-1	many	CASSPGTALYNEQFF	TGCGCCAGCAGCCCCGGGACAGCGCTGTACAATGAGCAGTTCTTC
TRBJ2-1	TRBD2	TRBV11-2	many	CASSLGPSGGNEQFF	TGTGCCAGCAGCTTAGGGCCGAGCGGGGGTAATGAGCAGTTCTTC